This is a list of T cell receptor beta chains from one sample in a study of T cell responses to AZD1222 COVID-19 vaccine. The data were produced by immunoSEQ multiplex PCR, yet TCRdb's version contains in-frame clones alone and is incomplete. Of under 170,000 clones in the sample, about 95% were seen once. The input for sequencing was peripheral blood, taken on day 0 of AZD1222 vaccination. These receptors all stem from an adult in good health. Each CDR3 is given with its conserved first and last residue. The order of the fields is clone size, J gene, D gene, V gene, CDR3 DNA, CDR3 protein. The D gene is left open where the match is weak. A row's size may be missing; if present it is once, few, many or a size class.

.,TRBJ2-1,TRBD2,TRBV6-5,TGTGCCAGCAGAAAGCGGGAAGGTTACAATGAGCAGTTCTTC,CASRKREGYNEQFF
.,TRBJ2-1,.,TRBV24-1,TGTGCCACCAGTGATTTGTTCTCCCATGAGCAGTTCTTC,CATSDLFSHEQFF
.,TRBJ1-1,.,TRBV6-5,TGTGCCAGCAGTTACCCTGGAGGGAACACTGAAGCTTTCTTT,CASSYPGGNTEAFF
.,TRBJ2-1,.,TRBV5-1,TGCGCCAGCAGCTTGGGAGACGCCCGGGGGAATGAGCAGTTCTTC,CASSLGDARGNEQFF
few,TRBJ2-2,.,TRBV5-4,TGTGCCAGCAGCTTGGGGGTCACAGGATTGCGCGGGGAGCTGTTTTTT,CASSLGVTGLRGELFF
.,TRBJ2-5,.,TRBV7-2,TGTGCCAGCAGCCCTCCCTTGGACTACCTGTACCAAGAGACCCAGTACTTC,CASSPPLDYLYQETQYF
.,TRBJ2-3,.,TRBV6-5,TGTGCCAGCAGTTACAGCCGGGGGAGCACAGATACGCAGTATTTT,CASSYSRGSTDTQYF
.,TRBJ1-2,.,TRBV6-5,TGTGCCAGCAGTTACTCGAGGCTACAGGAGCTAGGTGGCTACACCTTC,CASSYSRLQELGGYTF
.,TRBJ1-1,.,TRBV4-1,TGCGCCAGCAGCCTAGACCGACCGGACAGCCTGACTTACACTGAAGCTTTCTTT,CASSLDRPDSLTYTEAFF
.,TRBJ1-4,TRBD1,TRBV3-1/TRBV3-2,TGTGCCAGCAGCCAATCGGCCAGGGGGCGTGAAAAACTGTTTTTT,CASSQSARGREKLFF
.,TRBJ1-2,TRBD1,TRBV24-1,TGTGCCACCAGCGCGGACAGGCGGGGAGGCTACACCTTC,CATSADRRGGYTF
.,TRBJ2-1,.,TRBV10-1,TGCGCCAGCAGTGCCGGCCGTTCGTACAATGAGCAGTTCTTC,CASSAGRSYNEQFF
.,TRBJ2-1,TRBD2,TRBV4-1,TGCGCCAGCAGCCAAGAAGAAGGACTAGCGGTCGGAAATGAGCAGTTCTTC,CASSQEEGLAVGNEQFF
.,TRBJ1-2,TRBD1,TRBV6-6,TGTGCCAGCAGTTACGCGGAGACAGGGGGAGGCTATGGCTACACCTTC,CASSYAETGGGYGYTF
once,TRBJ2-1,TRBD2,TRBV4-3,TGCGCCAGCAGCCAAGATCCTAGCGGGACCTACAATGAGCAGTTCTTC,CASSQDPSGTYNEQFF
few,TRBJ2-3,.,TRBV11-2,TGTGCCAGCAGCTTAGGCACAGATACGCAGTATTTT,CASSLGTDTQYF
.,TRBJ1-2,.,TRBV5-4,TGTGCCAGCAGGTACCACGGGACCAACTATGGCTACACCTTC,CASRYHGTNYGYTF
.,TRBJ2-1,TRBD2,TRBV9,TGTGCCAGCAGCGTAGGTGCGGGAGGACTTTCGGATGAGCAGTTCTTC,CASSVGAGGLSDEQFF
.,TRBJ2-6,TRBD1,TRBV6-2/TRBV6-3,TGTGCCAGCAGTACAGGGGGCTCTGGGGCCAACGTCCTGACTTTC,CASSTGGSGANVLTF
.,TRBJ1-2,.,TRBV28,TGTGCCAGCAGTTTACTGGAGGATGGCTACACCTTC,CASSLLEDGYTF
few,TRBJ2-1,TRBD1,TRBV6-5,TGTGCCAGCAGACCCCCCGCGGGACAGGGGAATGAGCAGTTCTTC,CASRPPAGQGNEQFF
.,TRBJ1-3,.,TRBV5-1,TGCGCCAGCAGCTTTTCGGGGTTCTCTGGAAACACCATATATTTT,CASSFSGFSGNTIYF
.,TRBJ2-6,.,TRBV5-1,TGCGCCAGCGGCTCGGCCCCCTACTCTGGGGCCAACGTCCTGACTTTC,CASGSAPYSGANVLTF
.,TRBJ1-2,TRBD1,TRBV15,TGTGCCACCAGCGCGAGTAAGGACGACAGGGATGGCTACACCTTC,CATSASKDDRDGYTF
.,TRBJ2-2,.,TRBV7-8,TGTGCCAGCAGCCCGTACGTCGCGAACACCGGGGAGCTGTTTTTT,CASSPYVANTGELFF
.,TRBJ2-3,TRBD2,TRBV5-4,TGTGCCAGCAGAAGACTAGCGGGGGCCGTCACAGATACGCAGTATTTT,CASRRLAGAVTDTQYF
.,TRBJ1-4,.,TRBV19,TGTGCCAGTAGTATGATAGAAAATGAAAAACTGTTTTTT,CASSMIENEKLFF
.,TRBJ1-6,.,TRBV5-5,TGTGCCAGCAGCTTGAAGCGAGCCAATTCACCCCTCCACTTT,CASSLKRANSPLHF
.,TRBJ1-5,.,TRBV6-4,TGTGCCAGCAGCACTGGGGGCAATCAGCCCCAGCATTTT,CASSTGGNQPQHF
.,TRBJ2-2,.,TRBV2,TGTGCCAGCAGACCGGGGACGAACACCGGGGAGCTGTTTTTT,CASRPGTNTGELFF
once,TRBJ1-3,.,TRBV10-3,TGTGCCATCAGGGAGGCCCAAGACTTGCTCTCTGGAAACACCATATATTTT,CAIREAQDLLSGNTIYF
.,TRBJ2-6,.,TRBV2,TGTGCCAGCAAGGGGGGCTCTGGGGCCAACGTCCTGACTTTC,CASKGGSGANVLTF
.,TRBJ1-4,.,TRBV6-5,TGTGCCAGCAGACGATGGACAGCAACTAATGAAAAACTGTTTTTT,CASRRWTATNEKLFF
.,TRBJ1-2,.,TRBV18,TGTGCCAGCTCACCACCCGGCCAGGGCGGAAACTATGGCTACACCTTC,CASSPPGQGGNYGYTF